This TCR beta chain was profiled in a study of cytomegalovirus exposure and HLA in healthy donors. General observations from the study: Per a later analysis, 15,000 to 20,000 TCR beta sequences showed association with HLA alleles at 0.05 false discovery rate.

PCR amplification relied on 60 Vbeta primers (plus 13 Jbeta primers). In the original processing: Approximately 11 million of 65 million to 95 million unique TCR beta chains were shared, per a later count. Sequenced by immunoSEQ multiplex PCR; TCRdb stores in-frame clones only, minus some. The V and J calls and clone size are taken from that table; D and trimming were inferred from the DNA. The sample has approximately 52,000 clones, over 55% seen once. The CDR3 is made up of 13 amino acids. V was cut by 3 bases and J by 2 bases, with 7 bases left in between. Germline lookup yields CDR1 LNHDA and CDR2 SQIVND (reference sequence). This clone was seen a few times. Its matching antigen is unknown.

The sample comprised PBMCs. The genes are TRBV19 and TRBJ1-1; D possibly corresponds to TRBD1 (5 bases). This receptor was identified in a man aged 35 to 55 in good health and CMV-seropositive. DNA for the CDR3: TGTGCCAGTAGTATTAGGGGTAACACTGAAGCTTTCTTT. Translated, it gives CASSIRGNTEAFF. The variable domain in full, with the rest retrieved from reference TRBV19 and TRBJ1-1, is DGGITQSPKYLFRKEGQNVTLSCEQNLNHDAMYWYRQDPGQGLRLIYYSQIVNDFQKGDIAEGYSVSREKKESFPLTVTSAQKNPTAFYLCASSIRGNTEAFFGQGTRLTVV.